This is a list of T cell receptor beta chains from one sample in a study of beta chain features in type 1 diabetes. The repertoire was sequenced with immunoSEQ multiplex PCR; TCRdb's copy has only in-frame clones and lacks some. The sample lists 500,000 to 850,000 clones; roughly 13% were seen once. Specimen: naive CD4+ T cells from blood. The source of these receptors is a man younger than 35 with type 1 diabetes. Both conserved end residues are trimmed from each CDR3. Not all rows give a size; the values are once, few, many and, for expanded clones, a class.

V gene	clone size	CDR3 protein
TRBV6-1	NA	ASSGGTGKGQETQY
TRBV30	few	AWSGGGTKTEAF
TRBV6-1	NA	ASSVGTSGQTYYEQY
TRBV13	few	ASSLYQETQY
TRBV5-1	few	ASSPGGVSGELF
TRBV5-1	few	ASRTNHLSGSRYEQY
TRBV18	NA	ASSGLAGESGANVLT
TRBV9	NA	ASSSSGRVSLTEAF
TRBV27	few	ASSWQGPIYEQY
TRBV21-1	NA	ASGYSEQY
TRBV7-6	NA	ASSLGTKPTDTQY
TRBV9	few	ASSVAPRPGLAGVYEQF
TRBV5-1	few	ASRGLLNTEAF